This T cell receptor beta chain was captured by sequencing in a study of blood T cell repertoires in COVID-19. This clone came up once. Profiling relied on immunoSEQ multiplex PCR, and the TCRdb table lists in-frame clones only, not all of them. The sample consists of roughly 310,000 clones, around 91% of them appearing once. The cohort comprised adults aged about 18 to 89 years residing in about 25 US areas. The germline V gene has CDR1 SGHTA and CDR2 FQGNSA. V lost 4 bases and J lost 6; bases outside the gene matches: 4. The CDR3 extends over 15 amino acids. The chain combines TRBV7-2 with TRBJ2-7; 15 nucleotides match TRBD2. The receptor's source is a woman aged 40 to 50 who had recovered from COVID-19. The sample comprised PBMCs or T cells enriched from blood (not recorded which). The CDR3 nucleotides are TGTGCCAGCAGCTACCCGGGACTAGCGGGGGGCGAGCAGTACTTC. Translated: CASSYPGLAGGEQYF.